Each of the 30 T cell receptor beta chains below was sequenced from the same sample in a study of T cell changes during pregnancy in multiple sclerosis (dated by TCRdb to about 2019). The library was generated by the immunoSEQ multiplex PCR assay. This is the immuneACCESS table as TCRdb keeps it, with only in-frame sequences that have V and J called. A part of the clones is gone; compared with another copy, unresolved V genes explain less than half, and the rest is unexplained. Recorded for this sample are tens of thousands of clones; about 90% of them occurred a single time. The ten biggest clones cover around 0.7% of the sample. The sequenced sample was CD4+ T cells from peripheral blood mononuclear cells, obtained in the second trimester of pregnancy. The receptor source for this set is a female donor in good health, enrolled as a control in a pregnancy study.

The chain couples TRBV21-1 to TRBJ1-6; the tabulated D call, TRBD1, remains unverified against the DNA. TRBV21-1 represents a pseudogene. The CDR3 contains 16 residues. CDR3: CASSKLGATYNSPLHF. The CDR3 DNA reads TGTGCCAGCAGCAAGTTGGGGGCCACCTATAATTCACCCCTCCACTTT.

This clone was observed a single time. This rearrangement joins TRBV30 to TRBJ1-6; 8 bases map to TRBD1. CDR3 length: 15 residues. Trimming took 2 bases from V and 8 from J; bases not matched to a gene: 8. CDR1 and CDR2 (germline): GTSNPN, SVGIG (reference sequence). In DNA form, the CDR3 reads TGTGCCTGGAGTAGGATGACAGGGGCGGATTCACCCCTCCACTTT. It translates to CAWSRMTGADSPLHF.

The CDR3, as DNA: TGTGCCAGCAGCTCCGGGAGAACCGGGGAGCTGTTTTTT. Translated: CASSSGRTGELFF. The chain has TRBV7-3 and TRBJ2-2; TRBD2 might be the D (6 bases). The CDR3 spans 13 residues. Trimming pared 4 bases from V and 5 bases from J, leaving 8 bases between. Per germline, CDR1 SGHTA and CDR2 FQGTGA.

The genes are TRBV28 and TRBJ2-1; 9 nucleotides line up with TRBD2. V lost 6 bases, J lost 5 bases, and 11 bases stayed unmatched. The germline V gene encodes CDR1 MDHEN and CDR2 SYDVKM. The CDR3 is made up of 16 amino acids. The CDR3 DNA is TGTGCCAGCAGCCCTACGTGGCGGGGGGGACACAATGAGCAGTTCTTC. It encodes CASSPTWRGGHNEQFF.

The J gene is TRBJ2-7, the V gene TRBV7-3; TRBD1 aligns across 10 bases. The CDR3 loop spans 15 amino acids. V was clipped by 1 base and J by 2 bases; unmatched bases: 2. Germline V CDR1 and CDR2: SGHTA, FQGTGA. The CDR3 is CASSLMGTGAYEQYF. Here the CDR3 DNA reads TGTGCCAGCAGCTTAATGGGGACAGGGGCCTACGAGCAGTACTTC.

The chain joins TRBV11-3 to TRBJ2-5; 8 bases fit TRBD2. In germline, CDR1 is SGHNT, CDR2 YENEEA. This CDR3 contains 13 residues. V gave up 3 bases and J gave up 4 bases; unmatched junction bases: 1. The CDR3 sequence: CASSLAGGETQYF. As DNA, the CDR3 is TGTGCCAGCAGCTTGGCGGGGGGAGAGACCCAGTACTTC.

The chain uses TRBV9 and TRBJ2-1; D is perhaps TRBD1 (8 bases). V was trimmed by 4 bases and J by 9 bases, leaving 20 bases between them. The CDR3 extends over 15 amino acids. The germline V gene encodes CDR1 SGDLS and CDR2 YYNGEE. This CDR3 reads CASSSTGGGYGEQFF. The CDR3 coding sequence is TGTGCCAGCAGCTCCACAGGGGGGGGGTACGGTGAGCAGTTCTTC.

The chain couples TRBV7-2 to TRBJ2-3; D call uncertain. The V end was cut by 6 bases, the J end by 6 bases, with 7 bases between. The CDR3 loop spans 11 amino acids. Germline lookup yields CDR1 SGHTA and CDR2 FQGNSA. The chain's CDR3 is CASSYGDTQYF. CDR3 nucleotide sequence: TGTGCCAGCAGTTACGGGGATACGCAGTATTTT. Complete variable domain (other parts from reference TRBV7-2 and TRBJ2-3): GAGVSQSPSNKVTEKGKDVELRCDPISGHTALYWYRQSLGQGLEFLIYFQGNSAPDKSGLPSDRFSAERTGGSVSTLTIQRTQQEDSAVYLCASSYGDTQYFGPGTRLTVL.

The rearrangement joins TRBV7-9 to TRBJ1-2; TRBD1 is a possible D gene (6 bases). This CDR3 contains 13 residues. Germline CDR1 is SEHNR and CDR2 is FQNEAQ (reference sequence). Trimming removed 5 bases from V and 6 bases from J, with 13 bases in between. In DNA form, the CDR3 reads TGTGCCAGCAGCAACGGACAGCTAGATGGCTACACCTTC. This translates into CASSNGQLDGYTF.

In DNA form, the CDR3 reads TGTGCCAGCAGCCCCCGGACAGGTACTACCGGGGAGCTGTTTTTT. Translating it yields CASSPRTGTTGELFF. The chain carries TRBV14 and TRBJ2-2, with 7 positions matching TRBD1. Looked up from germline, CDR1 is SGHDN and CDR2 is FVKESK. This CDR3 comprises 15 residues. With 4 bases clipped from V and 5 bases from J, the junction kept 7 bases outside the gene matches.

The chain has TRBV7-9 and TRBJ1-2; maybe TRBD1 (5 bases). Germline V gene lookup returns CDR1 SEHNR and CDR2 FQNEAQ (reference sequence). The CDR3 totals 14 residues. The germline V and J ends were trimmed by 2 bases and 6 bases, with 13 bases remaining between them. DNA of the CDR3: TGTGCCAGCAGCTTAATTGGCAGGGAAGATGGCTACACCTTC. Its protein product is CASSLIGREDGYTF.

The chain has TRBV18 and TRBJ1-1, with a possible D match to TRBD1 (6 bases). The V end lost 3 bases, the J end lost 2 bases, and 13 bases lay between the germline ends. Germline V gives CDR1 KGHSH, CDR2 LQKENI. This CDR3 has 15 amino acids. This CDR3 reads CASSPVQGRNTEAFF. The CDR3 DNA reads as TGTGCCAGCTCACCCGTTCAGGGGCGAAACACTGAAGCTTTCTTT.

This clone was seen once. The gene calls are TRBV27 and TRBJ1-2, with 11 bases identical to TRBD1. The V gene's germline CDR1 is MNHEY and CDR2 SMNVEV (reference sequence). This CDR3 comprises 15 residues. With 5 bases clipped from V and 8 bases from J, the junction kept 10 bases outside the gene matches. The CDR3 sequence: CASSPRDRGVEGYTF. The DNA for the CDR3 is TGTGCCAGCAGTCCCCGGGACAGGGGGGTGGAGGGCTACACCTTC.

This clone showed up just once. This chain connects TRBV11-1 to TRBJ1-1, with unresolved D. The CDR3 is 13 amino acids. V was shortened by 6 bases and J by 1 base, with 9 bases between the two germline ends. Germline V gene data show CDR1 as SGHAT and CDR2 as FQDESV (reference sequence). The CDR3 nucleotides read TGTGCCAGCAGTCTACAGACGAACACTGAAGCTTTCTTT. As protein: CASSLQTNTEAFF.

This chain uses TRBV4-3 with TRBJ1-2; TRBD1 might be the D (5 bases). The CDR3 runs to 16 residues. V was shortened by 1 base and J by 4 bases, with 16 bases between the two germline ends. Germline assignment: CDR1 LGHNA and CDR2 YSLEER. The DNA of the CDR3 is TGCGCCAGCAGCCAAGGTCCCGAGAGACAGCTCTATGGCTACACCTTC. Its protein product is CASSQGPERQLYGYTF.

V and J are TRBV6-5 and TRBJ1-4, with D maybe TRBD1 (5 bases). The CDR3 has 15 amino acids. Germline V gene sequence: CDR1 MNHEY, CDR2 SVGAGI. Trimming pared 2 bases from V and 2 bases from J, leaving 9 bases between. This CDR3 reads CASSYAGPTNEKLFF. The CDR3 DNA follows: TGTGCCAGCAGTTACGCGGGACCGACTAATGAAAAACTGTTTTTT.

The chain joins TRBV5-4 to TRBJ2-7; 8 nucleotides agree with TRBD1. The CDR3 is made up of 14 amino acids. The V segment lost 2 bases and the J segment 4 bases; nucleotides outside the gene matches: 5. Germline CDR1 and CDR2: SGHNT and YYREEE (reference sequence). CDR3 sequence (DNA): TGTGCCAGCAGCTTTCAGGACAGGGTTTACGAGCAGTACTTC. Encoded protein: CASSFQDRVYEQYF.

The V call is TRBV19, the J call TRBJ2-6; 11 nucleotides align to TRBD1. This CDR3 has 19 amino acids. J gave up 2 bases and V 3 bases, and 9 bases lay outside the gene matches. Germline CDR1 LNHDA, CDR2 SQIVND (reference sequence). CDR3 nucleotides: TGTGCCAGTAGTATGGGTGGGGACAGGGGGTCAGCTGGGGCCAACGTCCTGACTTTC. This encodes CASSMGGDRGSAGANVLTF. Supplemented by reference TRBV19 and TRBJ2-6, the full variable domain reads DGGITQSPKYLFRKEGQNVTLSCEQNLNHDAMYWYRQDPGQGLRLIYYSQIVNDFQKGDIAEGYSVSREKKESFPLTVTSAQKNPTAFYLCASSMGGDRGSAGANVLTFGAGSRLTVL.

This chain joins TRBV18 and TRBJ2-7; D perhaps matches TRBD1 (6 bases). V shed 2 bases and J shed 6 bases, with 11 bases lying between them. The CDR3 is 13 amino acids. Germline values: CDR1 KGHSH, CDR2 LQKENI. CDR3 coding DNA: TGTGCCAGCTCACCATCTACAGGGCGCGAGCAGTACTTC. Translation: CASSPSTGREQYF.

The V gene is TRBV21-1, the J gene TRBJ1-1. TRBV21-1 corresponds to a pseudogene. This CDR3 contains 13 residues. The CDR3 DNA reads TGTGCCAGCAGCAAAGAGGATGGAATGCGGGCTTTCTTT. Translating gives CASSKEDGMRAFF.

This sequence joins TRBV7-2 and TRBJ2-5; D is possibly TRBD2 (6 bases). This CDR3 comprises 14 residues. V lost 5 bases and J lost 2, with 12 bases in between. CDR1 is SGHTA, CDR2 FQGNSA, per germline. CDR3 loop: CASSKGGAQETQYF. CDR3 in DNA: TGTGCCAGCAGCAAGGGCGGGGCTCAAGAGACCCAGTACTTC.

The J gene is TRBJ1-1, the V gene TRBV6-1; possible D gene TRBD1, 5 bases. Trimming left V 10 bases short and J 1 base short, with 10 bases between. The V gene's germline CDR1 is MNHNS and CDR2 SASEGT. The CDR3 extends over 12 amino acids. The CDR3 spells CATAGRNTEAFF. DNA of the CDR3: TGTGCCACCGCAGGGCGGAACACTGAAGCTTTCTTT.

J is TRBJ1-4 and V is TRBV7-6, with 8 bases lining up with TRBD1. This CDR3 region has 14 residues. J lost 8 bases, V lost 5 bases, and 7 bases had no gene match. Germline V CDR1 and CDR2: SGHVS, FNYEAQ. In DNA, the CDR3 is TGTGCCAGCAGCCTAGGACAGGGTTGGGAAAAACTGTTTTTT. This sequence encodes CASSLGQGWEKLFF.

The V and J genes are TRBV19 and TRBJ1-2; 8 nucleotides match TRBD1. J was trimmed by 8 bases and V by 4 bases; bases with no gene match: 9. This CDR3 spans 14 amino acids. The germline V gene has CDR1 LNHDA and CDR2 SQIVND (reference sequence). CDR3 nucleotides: TGTGCCAGTAGTACCGGGACAGGCGGCGTCGGCTACACCTTC. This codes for CASSTGTGGVGYTF.

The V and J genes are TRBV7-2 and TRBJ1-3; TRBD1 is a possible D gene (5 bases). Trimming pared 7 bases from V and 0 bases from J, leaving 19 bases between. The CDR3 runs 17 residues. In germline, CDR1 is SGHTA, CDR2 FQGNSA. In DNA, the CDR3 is TGTGCCAGCACCCTAATCGGGGGGAGCCCCTCTGGAAACACCATATATTTT. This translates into CASTLIGGSPSGNTIYF.

The CDR3: CASSVGDLSNYGYTF. The CDR3 bases are TGTGCCAGCAGCGTAGGGGACTTATCGAACTATGGCTACACCTTC. V and J are TRBV9 and TRBJ1-2, with D possibly TRBD1 on 5 matching bases. Per the germline V gene, CDR1 is SGDLS and CDR2 is YYNGEE. Trimming took 0 bases from V and 2 from J, leaving 11 bases between them. CDR3 size: 15 residues.

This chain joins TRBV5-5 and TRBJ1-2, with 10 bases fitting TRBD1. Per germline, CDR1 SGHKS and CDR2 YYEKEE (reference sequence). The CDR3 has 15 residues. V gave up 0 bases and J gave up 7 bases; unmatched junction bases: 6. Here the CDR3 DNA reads TGTGCCAGCAGCTTGGCTCCGGGACAGGGGTTTGGCTACACCTTC. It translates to CASSLAPGQGFGYTF.

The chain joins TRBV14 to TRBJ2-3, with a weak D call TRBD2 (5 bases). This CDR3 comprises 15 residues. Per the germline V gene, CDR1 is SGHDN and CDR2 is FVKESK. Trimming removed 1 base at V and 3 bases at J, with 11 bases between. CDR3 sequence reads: CASSQVAGGTDTQYF. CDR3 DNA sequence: TGTGCCAGCAGCCAAGTGGCCGGCGGGACAGATACGCAGTATTTT. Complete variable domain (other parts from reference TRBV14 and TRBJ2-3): EAGVTQFPSHSVIEKGQTVTLRCDPISGHDNLYWYRRVMGKEIKFLLHFVKESKQDESGMPNNRFLAERTGGTYSTLKVQPAELEDSGVYFCASSQVAGGTDTQYFGPGTRLTVL.

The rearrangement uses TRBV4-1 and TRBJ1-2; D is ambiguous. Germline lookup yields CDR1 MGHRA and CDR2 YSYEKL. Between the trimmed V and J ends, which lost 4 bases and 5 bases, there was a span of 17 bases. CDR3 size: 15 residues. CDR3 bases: TGCGCCAGCAGCCCTGACCCACTAGCTACATATGGCTACACCTTC. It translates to CASSPDPLATYGYTF.

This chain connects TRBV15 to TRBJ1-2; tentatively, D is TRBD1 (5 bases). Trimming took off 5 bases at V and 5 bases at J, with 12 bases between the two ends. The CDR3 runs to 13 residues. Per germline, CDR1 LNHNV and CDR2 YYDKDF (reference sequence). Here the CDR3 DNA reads TGTGCCACCAGCCCTGGGGCGAATTATGGCTACACCTTC. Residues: CATSPGANYGYTF.